This TCR beta chain was found in a study of Ad26.COV2.S vaccination and SARS-CoV-2 variants. Study as a whole: Donor participated within the Ad26.COV2.S arm of the COV1001 trial. Study-wide results and caveats: Quantification of TCR breadth and depth may have yielded underestimates of total T cell responses. Whether participants received vaccine or placebo, their non-spike TCR breadth was similar.

In the case of this clone: The antigen is not known.

Germline V gene sequence: CDR1 SGHNT, CDR2 YYREEE (reference sequence). The CDR3 contains 16 residues. The V end was cut by 3 bases, the J end by 4 bases, with 17 bases between. The method was immunoSEQ multiplex PCR; TCRdb's version includes in-frame clones alone and lacks a portion of them. Among around 450,000 clones listed, approximately 89% were seen once. The treatment denotes: over 15 received Ad26.COV2.S at low or high dose, single or two shots; roughly five received placebo; per-sample allocation not given. The investigators took samples on day 63 after the first vaccine or placebo injection.

This material consisted of peripheral blood, taken in a trial of Ad26.COV2.S vaccine versus placebo. This sequence joins TRBV5-4 and TRBJ2-1; D is undetermined. This clonotype originated in a person aged 18-60 years who received the Ad26.COV2.S COVID-19 vaccine or a placebo. CDR3 in DNA: TGTGCCAGCAGCTGGGCCCCCTCGGGCAGTTACAATGAGCAGTTCTTC. This codes for CASSWAPSGSYNEQFF.